The 3 T cell receptor beta chains below come from one sample, sequenced in a study of T-cell memory formation after mild COVID-19. One entry per CDR3 protein results from TCRdb running MiXCR on the 5' RACE reads. The sample has more than 250,000 distinct CDR3 sequences, over 15% seen once. The sequenced sample consisted of PBMCs or a T cell subset sorted from them (not recorded which). Source of these receptors: a man in his late teens or twenties who had mild COVID-19 (a few samples of this study predate the infection). Cell type and time point are not known.

The rearrangement joins TRBV20-1 to TRBJ1-6; tentative D call: TRBD1 (6 bases). This CDR3 is built from 16 residues. V lost 3 bases and J lost 6, with 18 bases in between. Germline-derived CDR1 and CDR2 are DFQATT and SNEGSKA (reference sequence). The CDR3 bases are TGCAGTGCTAGCCCAGGCGGAAGGGGGTCTAATTCACCCCTCCACTTT. It is translated as CSASPGGRGSNSPLHF.

The V call is TRBV4-1, the J call TRBJ2-4; weak D call: TRBD2 (7 bases). The V end was cut by 0 bases, the J end by 5 bases, with 17 bases between. This CDR3 comprises 17 residues. Germline loops: CDR1 MGHRA, CDR2 YSYEKL. CDR3 DNA: TGCGCCAGCAGCCAAGACGGGATCGGGGGGCCCGAAAACATTCAGTACTTC. Translating it yields CASSQDGIGGPENIQYF.

This clonotype was observed a few times. V gene TRBV4-3 combines with J gene TRBJ2-1, with 8 bases identical to TRBD2. Looked up from germline, CDR1 is LGHNA and CDR2 is YSLEER. CDR3 length: 16 amino acids. The junction had 6 bases not matched to a gene; V was cut back by 1 base and J by 4 bases. CDR3 region: CASSQAGGSLYNEQFF. The CDR3, as DNA: TGCGCCAGCAGCCAAGCGGGGGGGTCCCTATACAATGAGCAGTTCTTC.